This T cell receptor (beta chain) is drawn from a study of cytomegalovirus exposure and HLA in healthy donors. Study findings and constraints: A later look showed TCR association rates differing by HLA locus, highest for DRB1 and lowest for HLA-C.

To note about this clone: No antigen is known for it.

The PCR was carried out with 60 Vbeta primers and 13 Jbeta primers. The authors' processing: Approximately 11 million of the about 80 million unique TCR beta chains counted in a later analysis were shared. Using immunoSEQ multiplex PCR, the repertoire was profiled, and TCRdb retains in-frame clones only, with some absent. V and J calls and clone size are given by that table; D and trimming were obtained from the DNA. The table lists under 250,000 clones, roughly 84% of them singletons. The J segment lost 4 bases and the V segment lost 0 bases, leaving 6 bases of the junction unmatched. The CDR3 has 16 residues. Germline CDR1 is MDHEN and CDR2 is SYDVKM.

The sample comprised PBMCs. The chain is built from TRBV28 and TRBJ1-2, with 9 nucleotides matching TRBD1. The source of this sequence is a middle-aged man in good health and CMV-seronegative. The CDR3 bases are TGTGCCAGCAGTTTATGGCACAGGGGGCAAGGCTATGGCTACACCTTC. Translation: CASSLWHRGQGYGYTF.